This T cell receptor (beta chain) was sequenced during a study of blood T cell repertoires in COVID-19. Turning to the study itself: Some COVID-19 samples were acute and others convalescent; all came from the United States, Italy and Spain. PBMCs, B-cell-depleted T cells, or T cells provided the cDNA or gDNA that made up the material.

This clone was observed a single time. Authors' data handling: It was from reference gene primer amplification that nucleated cell counts were estimated. The protocol was immunoSEQ multiplex PCR, while the TCRdb copy is restricted to in-frame clones and leaves out a portion. That table supplies the V and J calls and clone size; D and trimming were determined from the DNA. The sample holds about 140,000 clones, around 81% seen once. The CDR3 spans 13 residues. The V end lost 1 base, the J end lost 7 bases, and 10 bases lay between the germline ends. The chain carries TRBV12-3 or TRBV12-4 and TRBJ1-2, with D hard to call. The sequence was collected from a woman in her sixties with acute or convalescent COVID-19. The specimen was peripheral blood. CDR3: CASSLGGRSGYTF. CDR3 DNA: TGTGCCAGCAGTTTAGGTGGTAGAAGTGGCTACACCTTC.